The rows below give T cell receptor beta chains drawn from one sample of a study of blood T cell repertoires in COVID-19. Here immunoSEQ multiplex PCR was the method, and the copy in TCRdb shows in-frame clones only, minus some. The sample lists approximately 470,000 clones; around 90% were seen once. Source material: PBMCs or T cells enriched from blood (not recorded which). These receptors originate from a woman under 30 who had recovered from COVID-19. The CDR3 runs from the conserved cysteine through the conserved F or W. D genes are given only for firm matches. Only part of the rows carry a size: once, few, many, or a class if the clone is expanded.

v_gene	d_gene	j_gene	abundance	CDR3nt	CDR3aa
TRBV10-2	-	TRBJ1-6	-	TGCGCCAGCAGACGGAACGGGGGAAGCTCCTATAATTCACCCCTCCACTTT	CASRRNGGSSYNSPLHF
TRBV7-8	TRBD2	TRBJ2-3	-	TGTGCCAGCAGCTTACGGAGATCTGGGGGGGCAGATACGCAGTATTTT	CASSLRRSGGADTQYF
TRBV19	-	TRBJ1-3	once	TGTGCCAGTAGTCGGACAACATCAAGCTCTGGAAACACCATATATTTT	CASSRTTSSSGNTIYF
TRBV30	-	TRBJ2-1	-	TGTGCCTGGAGTGCCCCCCGGTTGGAGGTCAATGAGCAGTTCTTC	CAWSAPRLEVNEQFF
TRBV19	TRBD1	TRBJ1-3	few	TGTGCCGCAAGACCGTCGGACAGGGGCCTCTCGAGCTCTGGAAACACCATATATTTT	CAARPSDRGLSSSGNTIYF
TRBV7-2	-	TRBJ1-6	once	TGTGCCAGCAGCTTACTGGGGGGAAATTCACCCCTCCACTTT	CASSLLGGNSPLHF
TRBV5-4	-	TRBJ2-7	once	TGTGCCAGCAGCTTGGCCTCGCGGGCCCTGGGCGAGCAGTACTTC	CASSLASRALGEQYF
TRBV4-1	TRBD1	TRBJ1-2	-	TGCGCCAGCAGCTCACCTCCACAGGGGTTTAGAAATGGCTACACCTTC	CASSSPPQGFRNGYTF
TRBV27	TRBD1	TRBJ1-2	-	TGTGCCAGCAGTCAAAAACCGGGACAGCTCTATGGCTACACCTTC	CASSQKPGQLYGYTF
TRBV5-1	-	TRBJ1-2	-	TGCGCCAGCAGCTTGGTTGGGCAGACCTATGGCTACACCTTC	CASSLVGQTYGYTF
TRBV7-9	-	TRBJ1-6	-	TGTGCCAGCAGCACCTACAGGGCCCCCGTCTCCTATAATTCACCCCTCCACTTT	CASSTYRAPVSYNSPLHF
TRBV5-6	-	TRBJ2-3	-	TGTGCCAGCAGCTTAGGAGGGGGCAGCACAGATACGCAGTATTTT	CASSLGGGSTDTQYF
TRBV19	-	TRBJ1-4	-	TGTGCCAGTAGGCTTACAGACCGGGGAAAACTGTTTTTT	CASRLTDRGKLFF
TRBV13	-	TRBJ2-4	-	TGTGCCAGCAGCGACGTGGGAGCAGCCAAAAACATTCAGTACTTC	CASSDVGAAKNIQYF
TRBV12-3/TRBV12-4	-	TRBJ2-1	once	TGTGCCAGCAGCACCACTACGGGGGTTCAGTTCTTC	CASSTTTGVQFF
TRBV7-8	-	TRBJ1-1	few	TGTGCCAGCAGCTTCCGACGGAGTGAAGCTTTCTTT	CASSFRRSEAFF
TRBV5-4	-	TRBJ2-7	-	TGTGCCAGCAGCTTGCCGGGTGCCTACGAGCAGTACTTC	CASSLPGAYEQYF
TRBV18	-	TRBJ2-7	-	TGTGCCAGCTCACCAAGGACGAGTGGGACTTACGAGCAGTACTTC	CASSPRTSGTYEQYF
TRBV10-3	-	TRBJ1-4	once	TGTGCCACCGTGGACATCGGGGAGGGAAAACTGTTTTTT	CATVDIGEGKLFF
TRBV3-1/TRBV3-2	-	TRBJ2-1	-	TGTGCCAGCAGCCAAGACAGTAACAATGAGCAGTTCTTC	CASSQDSNNEQFF
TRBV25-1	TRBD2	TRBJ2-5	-	TGTGCCAGCAGTGAGGAGAGGGACTATGAGACCCAGTACTTC	CASSEERDYETQYF
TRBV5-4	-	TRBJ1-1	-	TGTGCCAGCAGCCCCCCCGTAGGGGAGAACACTGAAGCTTTCTTT	CASSPPVGENTEAFF
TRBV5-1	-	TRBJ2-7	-	TGCGCCAGCAGCTGGAGCCGGCCTTCCTACGAGCAGTACTTC	CASSWSRPSYEQYF
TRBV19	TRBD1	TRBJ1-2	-	TGTGCCAGTAGTCGGTCCGGGACAGCTCTGTATGGCTACACCTTC	CASSRSGTALYGYTF
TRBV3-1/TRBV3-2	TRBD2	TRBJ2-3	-	TGTGCCAGCAGCCAAGGGAGCGGGGGGGCGTTAGGGACAGATACGCAGTATTTT	CASSQGSGGALGTDTQYF
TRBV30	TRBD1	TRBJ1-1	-	TGTGCCTGGCGTTCTTTCCGGGACAGGGGTACTGAAGCTTTCTTT	CAWRSFRDRGTEAFF
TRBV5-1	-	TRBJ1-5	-	TGCGCCAGCAGCTTGGGGCAGGGAGGGAATCAGCCCCAGCATTTT	CASSLGQGGNQPQHF
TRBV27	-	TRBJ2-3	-	TGTGCCAGTCGTTTCGGGACAGATACGCAGTATTTT	CASRFGTDTQYF
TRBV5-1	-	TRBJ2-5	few	TGCGCCAGCAGCTTGACCGGGGAGACCCAGTACTTC	CASSLTGETQYF
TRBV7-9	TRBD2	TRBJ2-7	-	TGTGCCAGCGGGGGGGACGGGTACGAGCAGTACTTC	CASGGDGYEQYF
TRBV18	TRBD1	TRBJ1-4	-	TGTGCCAGCTCACCGTCCGGGACAGGGGGCGAAAAACTGTTTTTT	CASSPSGTGGEKLFF
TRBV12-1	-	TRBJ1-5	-	TGTGCCAGCAGCTTGTACAGGGGTGGTCAGCCCCAGCATTTT	CASSLYRGGQPQHF
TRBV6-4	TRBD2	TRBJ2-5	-	TGTGCCAGCAGTGCGGTAGCGGGGGGGTCGGAGACCCAGTACTTC	CASSAVAGGSETQYF
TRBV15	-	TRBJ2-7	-	TGTGCCACCAGCAGAGATATATCGGACGAGCAGTACTTC	CATSRDISDEQYF
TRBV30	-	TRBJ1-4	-	TGTGCCTGGAGAACGAAGCGGGCGGCCTCTAATGAAAAACTGTTTTTT	CAWRTKRAASNEKLFF
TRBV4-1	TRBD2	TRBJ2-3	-	TGCGCCAGCAGCCGAGAGGCTAGCGGCCTCACAGATACGCAGTATTTT	CASSREASGLTDTQYF
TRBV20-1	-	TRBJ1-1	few	TGCAGTGCTAGTAGGCCGGAGGTACCGAACACTGAAGCTTTCTTT	CSASRPEVPNTEAFF
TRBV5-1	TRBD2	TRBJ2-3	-	TGCGCCAGCAGCTTGCCACTAGCGGGGGGACCCACAGATACGCAGTATTTT	CASSLPLAGGPTDTQYF
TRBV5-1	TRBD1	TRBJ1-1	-	TGCGCCAGCAGCTTAGGGGACAGCCGGAATGAAGCTTTCTTT	CASSLGDSRNEAFF
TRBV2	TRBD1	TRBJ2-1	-	TGTGCCAGCGGCGGACAGGGGGCGGTGCGAAATGAGCAGTTCTTC	CASGGQGAVRNEQFF
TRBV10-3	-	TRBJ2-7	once	TGTGCCATCAGTGAGTCACTAGATTCCTACGAGCAGTACTTC	CAISESLDSYEQYF
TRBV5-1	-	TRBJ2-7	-	TGCGCCAGCAGCACGACAGGATCCCTAATCGAGCAGTACTTC	CASSTTGSLIEQYF
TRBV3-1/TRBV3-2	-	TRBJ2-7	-	TGTGCCAGCAGCTCCAGGGGTCCCTACGAGCAGTACTTC	CASSSRGPYEQYF
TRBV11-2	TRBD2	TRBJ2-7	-	TGTGCCAGCAGCTGCGGCGGGGGGGGGCACGAGCAGTACTTC	CASSCGGGGHEQYF
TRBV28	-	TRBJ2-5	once	TGTGCCAGCAGCCAAATGGGGACAATAGGGACCCAGTACTTC	CASSQMGTIGTQYF
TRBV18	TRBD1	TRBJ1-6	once	TGTGCCAGCTCAGCGGGACAGTTTAATTCACCCCTCCACTTT	CASSAGQFNSPLHF
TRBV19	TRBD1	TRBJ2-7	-	TGTGCCAGTAGTATCCCAGGGGGCCACGAGCAGTACTTC	CASSIPGGHEQYF
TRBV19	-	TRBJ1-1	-	TGTGCCAGTAGTATAGGGGGGCAAGGGAACACTGAAGCTTTCTTT	CASSIGGQGNTEAFF
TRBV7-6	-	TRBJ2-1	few	TGTGCCAGCAGCTCTAACCCCTACAATGAGCAGTTCTTC	CASSSNPYNEQFF
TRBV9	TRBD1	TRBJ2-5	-	TGTGCCAGCAGCGTGGGGACAGGGGGCTCGGGGACCCAGTACTTC	CASSVGTGGSGTQYF
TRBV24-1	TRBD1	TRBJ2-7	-	TGTGCCACCACTTCAGGGGGTGACTACGAGCAGTACTTC	CATTSGGDYEQYF
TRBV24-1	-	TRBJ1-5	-	TGTGCCACCAGTGGCACAGCCAGCAATCAGCCCCAGCATTTT	CATSGTASNQPQHF
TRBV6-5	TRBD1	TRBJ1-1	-	TGTGCCAGCAGTTACGGACAGGCTGGCACTGAAGCTTTCTTT	CASSYGQAGTEAFF
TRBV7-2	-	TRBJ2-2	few	TGTGCCAGCAGCTTAAACCCCGGGGGAGTCACCGGGGAGCTGTTTTTT	CASSLNPGGVTGELFF
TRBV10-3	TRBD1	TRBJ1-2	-	TGTGCCTCGGGTCACCTACAGGGGCATGAAGGCTACACCTTC	CASGHLQGHEGYTF
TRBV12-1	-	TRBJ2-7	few	TGTGCCAGCAGCTCCGAGACTAGCGGGGGAGGCCCCGAGCAGTACTTC	CASSSETSGGGPEQYF
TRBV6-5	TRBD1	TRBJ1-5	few	TGTGCCAGCAGTATTACAGGGGGACAGCCCCAGCATTTT	CASSITGGQPQHF
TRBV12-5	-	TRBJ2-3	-	TGTGCTAGTGCCCTGGCAGGCACAGATACGCAGTATTTT	CASALAGTDTQYF
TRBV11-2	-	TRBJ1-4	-	TGTGCCAGCAGCTTAGGGGAGGAGGGTGAAAAACTGTTTTTT	CASSLGEEGEKLFF
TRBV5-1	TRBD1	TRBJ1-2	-	TGCGCCAGCAGCTTGTACGGGACAGGGGATAACTATGGCTACACCTTC	CASSLYGTGDNYGYTF